This T cell receptor beta chain emerged from a study of blood T cell repertoires in COVID-19. About the research overall: The United States, Italy and Spain supplied acute and convalescent COVID-19 samples. T cells, B-cell-depleted T cells, or PBMCs supplied cDNA or gDNA.

Authors' analysis steps: The authors estimated nucleated cell counts from reference gene primer amplification. The table came from immunoSEQ multiplex PCR; TCRdb's copy has only in-frame clones and leaves some out. The V and J calls and clone size were taken over from that table, and D and trimming were inferred from the DNA. Here the sample spans around 30,000 clones, 80% to 95% being singletons. V dropped 1 base and J dropped 4 bases, with 11 bases sitting between them. The length of the CDR3 is 15 residues. Germline assignment: CDR1 SGHTA and CDR2 FQGNSA. The sequence came from a man aged 80 or over with acute or convalescent COVID-19. Sequencing was carried out using peripheral blood. J is TRBJ1-5 and V is TRBV7-2; D is ambiguous. CDR3 in amino acids: CASSLGAPLNQPQHF. The DNA of the CDR3 is TGTGCCAGCAGCTTAGGGGCCCCCCTTAATCAGCCCCAGCATTTT.